Following are 18 T cell receptor beta chains from one sample sequenced in a study of CD8 T cells in ankylosing spondylitis. Study conclusions and caveats: It appeared that ankylosing spondylitis blood was characterized by a TCR beta motif of several highly homologous variants.

Using its own MiXCR run on the 5' RACE reads, TCRdb lists one record per CDR3 protein. There are almost 400,000 distinct CDR3 sequences in the sample; about a fifth occur only once, and roughly a sixth lies in the top ten. No cognate antigen is known for these TCRs. Sequencing was performed on blood, either unsorted or a sorted T cell fraction (not recorded which). These receptors came from a male donor with ankylosing spondylitis.

This clonotype has a handful of counts. The chain recombines TRBV20-1 with TRBJ2-7; TRBD2 matches at 16 bases. The length of the CDR3 is 17 residues. Germline V gene data show CDR1 as DFQATT and CDR2 as SNEGSKA (reference sequence). V shed 1 base and J 3 bases; nucleotides not matched to a gene: 6. CDR3 loop: CSARGGTSGRAVYEQYF. The CDR3 bases are TGCAGTGCTAGAGGTGGGACTAGCGGGAGGGCCGTCTACGAGCAGTACTTC.

J is TRBJ1-6 and V is TRBV29-1, with D maybe TRBD1 (5 bases). V lost 6 bases and J 7 bases, leaving 16 bases between the germline ends. The CDR3 sequence is 14 residues long. Germline loops: CDR1 SQVTM, CDR2 ANQGSEA. CDR3 sequence reads: CSVSDKGLNSPLHF. The CDR3 DNA follows: TGCAGCGTCTCGGACAAGGGGTTGAATTCACCCCTCCACTTT. Variable domain in full (rest from reference TRBV29-1 and TRBJ1-6): SAVISQKPSRDICQRGTSLTIQCQVDSQVTMMFWYRQQPGQSLTLIATANQGSEATYESGFVIDKFPISRPNLTFSTLTVSNMSPEDSSIYLCSVSDKGLNSPLHFGNGTRLTVT.

This chain links TRBV5-1 with TRBJ2-4; D is unresolved. The CDR3 runs 15 residues. V was trimmed by 4 bases and J by 6 bases, leaving 17 bases between them. Germline V gene lookup returns CDR1 SGHRS and CDR2 YFSETQ. DNA of the CDR3: TGCGCCAGCAGCCTAGTTCTCGAGGCCGGAAACATTCAGTACTTC. It specifies CASSLVLEAGNIQYF.

V usage is TRBV19 and J usage is TRBJ2-6; D call uncertain. V lost 8 bases, J lost 6 bases, and 5 bases lay in between. The CDR3 has 11 amino acids. Germline V gene lookup returns CDR1 LNHDA and CDR2 SQIVND (reference sequence). The CDR3 loop reads CASRVANVLTF. In nucleotides, the CDR3 is TGTGCCAGTCGGGTGGCCAACGTCCTGACTTTC.

The chain's CDR3 is CATSRDPDSASFF. CDR3 DNA: TGTGCCACCAGCAGAGATCCAGACAGTGCCTCGTTCTTC. The V gene is TRBV15, the J gene TRBJ2-1; tentative D call: TRBD1 (5 bases). The CDR3 totals 13 residues. With 0 bases removed from V and 15 bases from J, the gap between germline ends came to 15 bases. Germline V gene sequence: CDR1 LNHNV, CDR2 YYDKDF (reference sequence).

Many counts were recorded for this clonotype. The chain recombines TRBV29-1 with TRBJ1-2, with 9 positions matching TRBD1. This CDR3 comprises 14 residues. CDR1 and CDR2 from the germline V gene are SQVTM and ANQGSEA. V lost 5 bases and J lost 8; bases outside the gene matches: 12. CDR3 in amino acids: CSVRERTGAYGYTF. CDR3 coding DNA: TGCAGCGTTAGAGAGAGGACAGGGGCTTACGGCTACACCTTC.

The rearrangement joins TRBV14 to TRBJ1-5; 9 bases align to TRBD1. The length of the CDR3 is 15 residues. Germline CDR1 and CDR2: SGHDN and FVKESK. V lost 5 bases and J lost 7; bases outside the gene matches: 9. The CDR3 loop is CASSAGTGSGQPQHF. CDR3 bases: TGTGCCAGCAGCGCCGGGACAGGGAGCGGCCAGCCCCAGCATTTT.

In its sample, this clonotype was seen many times. The V call is TRBV5-6, the J call TRBJ1-5; D is unclear. Trimming left V 0 bases short and J 9 bases short, with 16 bases between. The CDR3 has 15 residues. In germline, CDR1 is SGHDT, CDR2 YYEEEE. The DNA of the CDR3 is TGTGCCAGCAGCTTGGGAGGAGGTGGTATAGGGCCCCAGCATTTT. This sequence encodes CASSLGGGGIGPQHF.

Turning to this clonotype: A much larger clone lies one base from this, so it may be a read error. This sequence joins TRBV29-1 and TRBJ1-1; no clear D. Trimming left V 2 bases short and J 4 bases short, with 5 bases between. CDR1 is SQVTM, CDR2 ANQGSEA, per germline. The length of the CDR3 is 11 residues. The CDR3 loop is CSVELGTEAFF. The CDR3 bases are TGCAGCGTTGAATTGGGCACTGAAGCTTTCTTT.

This sequence joins TRBV20-1 and TRBJ2-3; D possibly corresponds to TRBD2 (6 bases). V shed 3 bases and J shed 0 bases, with 10 bases lying between them. The CDR3 consists of 14 residues. Germline V lookup: CDR1 DFQATT, CDR2 SNEGSKA (reference sequence). In nucleotides, the CDR3 is TGCAGTGCTAGGGGCGGGGTTAGCACAGATACGCAGTATTTT. This codes for CSARGGVSTDTQYF.

The chain combines TRBV6-2 or TRBV6-3 with TRBJ1-1; no reliable D call. The CDR3 is 13 amino acids. Trimming cost V 2 bases and J 5 bases, with 9 bases left between them. Germline V gene data show CDR1 as MNHEY and CDR2 as SVGEGT. The CDR3 nucleotides read TGTGCCAGCAGTTACGTTCCGGGTACTGAAGCTTTCTTT. Its protein product is CASSYVPGTEAFF.

This clonotype was counted between two and nine times. V usage is TRBV28 and J usage is TRBJ2-7; 8 positions agree with TRBD2. V shed 2 bases, J shed 2 bases, and the junction held 8 bases outside the gene matches. The CDR3 runs 16 residues. The V gene's germline CDR1 is MDHEN and CDR2 SYDVKM. CDR3 sequence: CASSLRLAGSTYEQYF. In nucleotides, the CDR3 is TGTGCCAGCAGTTTACGTTTAGCGGGATCTACCTACGAGCAGTACTTC.

This clonotype occurred a few times. J is TRBJ2-2 and V is TRBV29-1, with 10 bases that match TRBD1. V shed 7 bases and J 4 bases; nucleotides not matched to a gene: 15. From germline, CDR1 is SQVTM and CDR2 ANQGSEA. The CDR3 spans 17 residues. The CDR3 nucleotides read TGCAGCGCCTCGACAGGGGGCGATTTAATTGGCACCGGGGAGCTGTTTTTT. As protein: CSASTGGDLIGTGELFF.

In this sample, this clonotype turned up a few times. The chain is built from TRBV5-6 and TRBJ1-1, with 9 bases fitting TRBD1. The trim removed 3 bases at V and 8 bases at J, leaving 8 bases unmatched. This CDR3 has 14 residues. Germline CDR1 is SGHDT and CDR2 is YYEEEE. The CDR3 DNA is TGTGCCAGCAGCTCCCTGGGACAGGGATCGGAAGCTTTCTTT. This encodes CASSSLGQGSEAFF.

This clonotype was seen a handful of times. The chain employs TRBV24-1 and TRBJ2-3, with D possibly called TRBD1 or TRBD2 (5 bases each). The CDR3 contains 15 residues. CDR1 and CDR2 from the germline V gene are KGHDR and SFDVKD. Trimming cost V 2 bases and J 2 bases, with 10 bases left between them. As DNA, the CDR3 is TGTGCCACCAGTGATTGGCAGGGACCCACAGATACGCAGTATTTT. Its protein is CATSDWQGPTDTQYF.

This clonotype has more than one count but fewer than ten. The rearrangement uses TRBV7-9 and TRBJ1-3; maybe TRBD1 (5 bases). In germline, CDR1 is SEHNR, CDR2 FQNEAQ (reference sequence). This CDR3 comprises 15 residues. Trimming cost V 2 bases and J 2 bases, with 10 bases left between them. The CDR3 DNA reads TGTGCCAGCAGCTTATTCGGGGGGACTGGAAACACCATATATTTT. Translating it yields CASSLFGGTGNTIYF.

V usage is TRBV9 and J usage is TRBJ1-6, with D uncertain. The CDR3 spans 13 residues. Germline CDR1 SGDLS, CDR2 YYNGEE. The V and J ends lost 0 bases and 8 bases respectively, with 6 bases between them. CDR3 amino acids: CASSVERDSPLHF. CDR3 bases: TGTGCCAGCAGCGTAGAGAGGGATTCACCCCTCCACTTT.

This clonotype was picked up a small number of times. This chain joins TRBV10-3 and TRBJ2-1; TRBD2 matches 10 bases. The germline gives CDR1 ENHRY, CDR2 SYGVKD. This CDR3 spans 15 amino acids. The J segment lost 5 bases and the V segment lost 6 bases, leaving 7 bases of the junction unmatched. The CDR3 loop reads CAISKLAGLNNEQFF. The CDR3 DNA reads as TGTGCCATCAGCAAACTAGCGGGGCTGAACAATGAGCAGTTCTTC.